The 3 T cell receptor beta chains reported below all come from one sample, sequenced in a study of graft-versus-host responses after intestinal transplantation (dated by TCRdb to about 2021). Library method: the immunoSEQ multiplex PCR assay. Held by TCRdb, this immuneACCESS table contains in-frame sequences only and omits some clones. Under half of the omission traces to an unresolved V gene where checked; the cause of the rest is unknown. Recorded for this sample are about 15,000 clones; roughly 69% of them occurred a single time. The top ten hold 9% of the sample. Intraepithelial and lamina propria lymphocytes were isolated from graft specimens using dithiothreitol, EDTA incubations and collagenase D digestion. Here the sequenced sample was ileum tissue, taken 650 to 700 days after intestinal transplantation. All receptors come from a human patient who received an intestinal transplant, so some T cells may come from the graft donor.

The rearrangement uses TRBV9 and TRBJ2-1, with TRBD1 matching over 9 bases. The germline CDR1 and CDR2 sequences are SGDLS and YYNGEE. With 3 bases clipped from V and 8 bases from J, the junction kept 9 bases outside the gene matches. The CDR3 runs 15 residues. The CDR3 nucleotides are TGTGCCAGCAGCGCCGGGACAGGGAGGGTGCATGAGCAGTTCTTC. Its protein product is CASSAGTGRVHEQFF.

This clone has more than one count but fewer than ten. The chain combines TRBV5-1 with TRBJ1-2, with 10 bases that match TRBD1. The V gene end was trimmed by 4 bases and the J gene end by 4 bases; junction bases not matched to a gene: 7. The CDR3 extends over 15 amino acids. CDR1 is SGHRS, CDR2 YFSETQ, per germline. This chain's CDR3 is CASSGRQGAGYGYTF. CDR3 DNA sequence: TGCGCCAGCAGCGGAAGACAGGGGGCAGGCTATGGCTACACCTTC.

The gene calls are TRBV4-3 and TRBJ2-3; D may be TRBD1 (5 bases). This CDR3 has 17 residues. Between the trimmed V and J ends, which lost 2 bases and 0 bases, there was a span of 15 bases. Germline-derived CDR1 and CDR2 are LGHNA and YSLEER. CDR3 DNA: TGCGCCAGCAGCCAAATAACAGGAACCCCTAGCACAGATACGCAGTATTTT. Translation gives CASSQITGTPSTDTQYF.